Listed below are T cell receptor beta chains from one sample, sequenced in a study of CD8 T cells in Susac syndrome. TCRdb itself ran the immunoSEQ multiplex PCR reads through MiXCR, one entry per CDR3 protein. The sample includes 170,000 or so distinct CDR3 sequences, about 96% seen only once; the top ten take approximately 0.12%. The sequencing sample was made of CD4+ T cells from PBMCs. Receptors were obtained from a human donor with Susac syndrome. Both conserved end residues are part of each CDR3. D genes are given only for firm matches. Clone size is given for some rows only: seen once, a few or many times, or a class if the clone is expanded.

clone size,D gene,V gene,J gene,CDR3 length,CDR3 DNA,CDR3 protein
-,TRBD1,TRBV6-6,TRBJ1-5,14,TGTGCCAGCAGTTTTGGACAGGGTGGGCAGCCCCAGCATTTT,CASSFGQGGQPQHF
-,-,TRBV2,TRBJ1-2,16,TGTGCCAGCAGTGATACTTTGTCCGCGAACGGGTATGGCTACACCTTC,CASSDTLSANGYGYTF
once,TRBD2,TRBV29-1,TRBJ2-1,16,TGCAGCGTTGTGGGTACCGGGACTAGCGACTACAATGAGCAGTTCTTC,CSVVGTGTSDYNEQFF
-,TRBD1,TRBV12-3/TRBV12-4,TRBJ2-1,18,TGTGCCAGCAGTTTGATCGTGGTCCGGGACAGGGGCTACAATGAGCAGTTCTTC,CASSLIVVRDRGYNEQFF
-,TRBD1,TRBV9,TRBJ2-1,15,TGTGCCAGCAGCGTAGAGGGACAGGTAATTAATGAGCAGTTCTTC,CASSVEGQVINEQFF
few,-,TRBV29-1,TRBJ2-7,12,TGCAGCGCCCGAGTGGGGATCTACGAGCAGTACTTC,CSARVGIYEQYF
-,TRBD2,TRBV5-1,TRBJ2-5,13,TGCGCCAGCAGCTTACTAGCGGAAGAGACCCAGTACTTC,CASSLLAEETQYF
-,-,TRBV12-3/TRBV12-4,TRBJ2-6,15,TGTGCCAGCAGTTTAATCCCCTCTGGGGCCAACGTCCTGACTTTC,CASSLIPSGANVLTF
-,TRBD1,TRBV29-1,TRBJ2-2,13,TGCAGCGTTTGGACAGGGAACACCGGGGAGCTGTTTTTT,CSVWTGNTGELFF
-,TRBD1,TRBV30,TRBJ1-3,17,TGTGCCTGGAGTGGTTGGACAGGGCTCATCTCTGGAAACACCATATATTTT,CAWSGWTGLISGNTIYF
once,TRBD2,TRBV29-1,TRBJ2-1,13,TGCAGCGTTGAAGTGGGACTAGCGGGGGGGCAGTTCTTC,CSVEVGLAGGQFF